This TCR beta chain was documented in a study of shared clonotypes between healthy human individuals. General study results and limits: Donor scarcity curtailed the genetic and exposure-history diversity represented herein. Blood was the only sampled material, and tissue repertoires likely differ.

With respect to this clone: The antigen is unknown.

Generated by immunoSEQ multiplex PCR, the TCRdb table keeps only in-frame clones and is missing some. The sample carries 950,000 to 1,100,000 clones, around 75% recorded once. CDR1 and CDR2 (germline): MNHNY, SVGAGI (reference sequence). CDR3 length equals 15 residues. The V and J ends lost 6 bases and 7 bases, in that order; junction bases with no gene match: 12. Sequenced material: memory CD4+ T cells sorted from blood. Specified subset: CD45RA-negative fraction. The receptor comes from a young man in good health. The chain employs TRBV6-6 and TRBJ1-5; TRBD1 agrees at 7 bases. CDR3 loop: CASRQDRILGQPQHF. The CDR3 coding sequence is TGTGCCAGCAGACAGGACAGGATCCTGGGGCAGCCCCAGCATTTT.